These 10 T cell receptor beta chains were all obtained from the same sample, sequenced in a study of post-analysis software for immune sequencing data. Whole-study findings and limits: Roughly 5 TRBV segments, TRBV5-6, TRBV5-1 and TRBV20-1 among them, were found more frequent in patients than controls.

Incorporated into the TCR beta cDNA libraries were unique molecular identifiers, which served to reduce PCR and sequencing biases. TCRdb passed the PCR reads through MiXCR, listing each CDR3 protein once. The data contain hundreds of thousands of distinct CDR3 sequences, just under 30% of them singletons. These receptors are not linked to any known antigen. Sequencing input: blood. The receptors come from a girl aged 10-17 years with multiple sclerosis.

In its sample, this clonotype was seen a few times. The J gene is TRBJ2-7, the V gene TRBV7-2, with D unresolved. The germline gives CDR1 SGHTA, CDR2 FQGNSA. The V gene lost 6 bases and the J gene lost 6 bases, with 15 bases spanning the gap. The CDR3 consists of 13 residues. Here the CDR3 reads CASSHLSSSEQYF. DNA of the CDR3: TGTGCCAGCAGTCATCTGTCAAGTTCCGAGCAGTACTTC.

This clonotype has just a few counts. The chain is built from TRBV7-9 and TRBJ2-7, with TRBD2 identical over 9 bases. This CDR3 region has 16 residues. With 2 bases clipped from V and 6 bases from J, the junction kept 11 bases outside the gene matches. CDR1 is SEHNR, CDR2 FQNEAQ, per germline (reference sequence). This CDR3 reads CASSLQGGRGGAEQYF. DNA for the CDR3: TGTGCCAGCAGCTTACAAGGCGGGAGGGGCGGGGCCGAGCAGTACTTC.

This chain links TRBV12-3 or TRBV12-4 with TRBJ1-2, with 7 bases matching TRBD1. The CDR3 is 14 amino acids. The trim removed 3 bases at V and 4 bases at J, leaving 5 bases unmatched. CDR3 nucleotides: TGTGCCAGCAGTTTGGACAGGTTTAGCTATGGCTACACCTTC. It translates to CASSLDRFSYGYTF.

This rearrangement joins TRBV12-3 or TRBV12-4 to TRBJ2-3; 8 positions match TRBD1. CDR3 length: 16 amino acids. V trimming: 6 bases; J trimming: 4 bases; junction bases outside the gene matches: 12. CDR3 region: CASSQPQGAGADTQYF. In nucleotides, the CDR3 is TGTGCCAGCAGCCAGCCGCAGGGGGCGGGCGCAGATACGCAGTATTTT.

This clonotype was detected a few times. The chain employs TRBV20-1 and TRBJ2-4; the D gene is possibly TRBD2 (6 bases). The CDR3 length is 13 residues. The germline CDR1 and CDR2 sequences are DFQATT and SNEGSKA (reference sequence). V was trimmed by 3 bases and J by 2 bases, leaving 8 bases between them. The CDR3 region is CSASGSSKNIQYF. CDR3 coding DNA: TGCAGTGCTAGCGGGAGTTCCAAAAACATTCAGTACTTC.

Details on this clonotype: This clone may be a read error of a much larger clone one base away. The gene calls are TRBV5-1 and TRBJ2-1, with 12 bases identical to TRBD2. Germline V gives CDR1 SGHRS, CDR2 YFSETQ. CDR3 length: 14 residues. With V trimmed by 6 bases and J by 7 bases, 5 bases remained unmatched. The CDR3 DNA reads TGCGCCAGCACGTGGCTAGCGGGAGGGAATGAGCAGTTCTTC. Its translation: CASTWLAGGNEQFF.

The chain joins TRBV12-3 or TRBV12-4 to TRBJ1-2; D is undetermined. The CDR3 contains 15 residues. V dropped 3 bases and J dropped 2 bases, with 13 bases sitting between them. The CDR3 sequence is CASSFFRVPNYGYTF. CDR3 bases: TGTGCCAGCAGTTTTTTCCGGGTTCCCAACTATGGCTACACCTTC.

This clonotype was observed a handful of times. The CDR3 nucleotides are TGCAGTGCCATAGGACTAGCGGCATTAACAGATACGCAGTATTTT. It yields the protein CSAIGLAALTDTQYF. The rearrangement links TRBV20-1 to TRBJ2-3, with 10 bases lining up with TRBD2. The CDR3 is 15 amino acids. Germline CDR1 reads DFQATT; CDR2 reads SNEGSKA (reference sequence). After removal of 6 bases from V and 3 bases from J, the junction contained 9 bases not matched to a gene.

J is TRBJ2-7 and V is TRBV28, with 9 bases fitting TRBD1. Germline loops: CDR1 MDHEN, CDR2 SYDVKM. The CDR3 spans 15 residues. The V segment lost 6 bases and the J segment 9 bases; nucleotides outside the gene matches: 15. CDR3 in DNA: TGTGCCAGCAGCTACCGGGACAGGGCCCTTTGGGGGCAGTACTTC. This gives the protein CASSYRDRALWGQYF.

This clonotype was seen more than once but under ten times. V usage is TRBV20-1 and J usage is TRBJ2-4; 7 bases agree with TRBD1. This CDR3 spans 15 amino acids. The ends lost 6 bases at V and 0 bases at J; junction bases unmatched: 8. CDR1 and CDR2 from the germline V gene are DFQATT and SNEGSKA (reference sequence). The CDR3 DNA follows: TGCAGTGCCGCGACAGGGTCCCTAGCCAAAAACATTCAGTACTTC. This encodes CSAATGSLAKNIQYF.